These 9 T cell receptor beta chains were sequenced from one sample in a study of T cells in Graves' hyperthyroidism and ophthalmopathy. Amplified TCR beta CDR3 regions came from RNA transcripts. TCR CDR3 underwent first-round RT-PCR with the HTBI primer set. From the multiplex PCR reads, TCRdb called clonotypes with MiXCR, one entry per CDR3 protein. The sample has fewer than 450,000 distinct CDR3 sequences, approximately 17% seen once. The sample was blood. The source is a woman aged 25-40 years with Graves' hyperthyroidism that later progressed to Graves' ophthalmopathy.

This clonotype was seen many times. This chain uses TRBV3-1 with TRBJ1-1; possibly TRBD1 for D (5 bases). The V end was cut by 2 bases, the J end by 4 bases, with 8 bases between. The CDR3 has 13 residues. Germline V gives CDR1 LGHDT, CDR2 YNNKEL (reference sequence). CDR3 sequence (DNA): TGTGCCAGCAGCCAACGGGGGAGCACTGAAGCTTTCTTT. Its translation: CASSQRGSTEAFF.

This clonotype was counted at least ten times. The genes are TRBV11-2 and TRBJ2-7; possible D gene TRBD2, 5 bases. The V gene lost 0 bases and the J gene lost 4 bases, with 13 bases spanning the gap. This CDR3 comprises 15 residues. Germline V gives CDR1 SGHAT, CDR2 FQNNGV. In DNA, the CDR3 is TGTGCCAGCAGCTTAGAGTTCAGGAGCGGTTACGAGCAGTACTTC. Amino acids: CASSLEFRSGYEQYF.

This clonotype was seen a handful of times. This sequence joins TRBV28 and TRBJ1-2, with D unclear. Germline CDR1 is MDHEN and CDR2 is SYDVKM. Trimming pared 11 bases from V and 8 bases from J, leaving 18 bases between. This CDR3 is 12 amino acids long. CDR3 coding DNA: TGTGCCTCTATGGAGACGGAGACAGGCTACACCTTC. Its protein product is CASMETETGYTF.

This clonotype was seen ten or more times. The chain couples TRBV5-1 to TRBJ1-1; TRBD1 is a possible D gene (5 bases). The V end lost 2 bases, the J end lost 6 bases, and 17 bases lay between the germline ends. CDR1 SGHRS and CDR2 YFSETQ come from the germline V gene. This CDR3 has 15 amino acids. The DNA of the CDR3 is TGCGCCAGCAGCTTCCTCGGCCGGGGCAGGCCTGAAGCTTTCTTT. Translating it yields CASSFLGRGRPEAFF.

This clonotype was seen ten or more times. Sequence at one end of the junction differs from germline and may be a read error. The chain couples TRBV28 to TRBJ2-3; D not resolved. CDR1 is MDHEN, CDR2 SYDVKM, per germline. This CDR3 comprises 15 residues. CDR3 DNA sequence: TGTACCAGCAGTGCCCCGCGCGTTTACACAGATACGCAGTATTTT. Amino acids: CTSSAPRVYTDTQYF.

The chain has TRBV20-1 and TRBJ2-1, with D unresolved. Trimming took 0 bases from V and 5 from J, leaving 8 bases between them. Germline assignment: CDR1 DFQATT and CDR2 SNEGSKA (reference sequence). The CDR3 runs to 13 residues. The CDR3 sequence: CSARDGLHNEQFF. CDR3 bases: TGCAGTGCTAGAGATGGGCTTCACAATGAGCAGTTCTTC.

This chain uses TRBV30 with TRBJ2-3; D remains ambiguous. The CDR3 totals 13 residues. V lost 3 bases, J lost 0 bases, and 7 bases lay in between. Germline CDR1 GTSNPN, CDR2 SVGIG (reference sequence). CDR3 residues: CAWSLSSTDTQYF. The CDR3 nucleotides read TGTGCCTGGAGCCTCTCTAGCACAGATACGCAGTATTTT.

This clonotype was observed many times. The chain uses TRBV28 and TRBJ2-7; 7 bases map to TRBD2. The CDR3 extends over 17 amino acids. Trimming removed 1 base from V and 2 bases from J; junction bases left unmatched: 11. Germline values: CDR1 MDHEN, CDR2 SYDVKM. The CDR3 nucleotides are TGTGCCAGCAGTTTATTGGGGCCTAGCGGAACAGCCTACGAGCAGTACTTC. Amino acid sequence: CASSLLGPSGTAYEQYF.

The chain joins TRBV2 to TRBJ2-5; D not resolved. V lost 5 bases and J 5 bases, leaving 15 bases between the germline ends. The CDR3 is 14 amino acids. Germline CDR1 reads SNHLY; CDR2 reads FYNNEI. Here the CDR3 reads CASSLLRTRETQYF. The CDR3 DNA is TGTGCCAGCAGTTTGTTACGGACCAGGGAGACCCAGTACTTC.